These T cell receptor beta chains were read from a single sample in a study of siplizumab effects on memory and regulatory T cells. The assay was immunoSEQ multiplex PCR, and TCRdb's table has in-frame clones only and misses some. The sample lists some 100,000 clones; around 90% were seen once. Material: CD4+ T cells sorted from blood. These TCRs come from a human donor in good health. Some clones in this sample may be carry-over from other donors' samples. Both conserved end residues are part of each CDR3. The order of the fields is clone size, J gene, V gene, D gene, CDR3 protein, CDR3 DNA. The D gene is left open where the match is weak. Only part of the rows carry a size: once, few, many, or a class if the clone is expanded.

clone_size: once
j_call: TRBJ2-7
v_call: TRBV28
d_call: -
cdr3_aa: CASSLGSYEQYF
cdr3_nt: TGTGCCAGCAGTTTAGGGTCCTACGAGCAGTACTTC

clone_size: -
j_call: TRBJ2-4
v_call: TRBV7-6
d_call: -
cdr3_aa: CASSLVEGNIQYF
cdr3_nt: TGTGCCAGCAGCTTAGTGGAGGGGAACATTCAGTACTTC

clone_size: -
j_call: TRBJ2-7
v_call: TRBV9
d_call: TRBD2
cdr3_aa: CASSLRPAGAYEQYF
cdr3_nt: TGTGCCAGCAGCCTCCGCCCAGCGGGGGCCTACGAGCAGTACTTC

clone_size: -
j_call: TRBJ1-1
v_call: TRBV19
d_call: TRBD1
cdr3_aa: CASSMTGRNTEAFF
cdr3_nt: TGTGCCAGTAGTATGACAGGGAGGAACACTGAAGCTTTCTTT

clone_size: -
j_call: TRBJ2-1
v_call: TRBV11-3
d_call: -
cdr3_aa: CASSLIKRRSSYNEQFF
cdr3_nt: TGTGCCAGCAGCTTAATTAAGCGGAGGAGCTCCTACAATGAGCAGTTCTTC

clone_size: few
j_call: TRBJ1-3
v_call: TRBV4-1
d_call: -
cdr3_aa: CASSQERFGAGNTIYF
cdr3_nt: TGCGCCAGCAGCCAAGAAAGATTCGGGGCTGGAAACACCATATATTTT

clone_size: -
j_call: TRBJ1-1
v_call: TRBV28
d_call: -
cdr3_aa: CASRPTAVNTEAFF
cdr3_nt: TGTGCCAGCAGACCTACAGCCGTGAACACTGAAGCTTTCTTT

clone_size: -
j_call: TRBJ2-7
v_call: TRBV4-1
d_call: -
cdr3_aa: CASSQVLDAWQYF
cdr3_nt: TGCGCCAGCAGCCAAGTCCTGGACGCGTGGCAGTACTTC

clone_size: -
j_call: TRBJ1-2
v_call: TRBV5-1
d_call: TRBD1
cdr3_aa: CASSERQGLNYGYTF
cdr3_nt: TGCGCCAGCAGCGAACGACAGGGGCTTAACTATGGCTACACCTTC

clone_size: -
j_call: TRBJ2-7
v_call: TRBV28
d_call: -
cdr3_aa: CASSLQYEQYF
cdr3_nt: TGTGCCAGCAGTTTGCAATACGAGCAGTACTTC

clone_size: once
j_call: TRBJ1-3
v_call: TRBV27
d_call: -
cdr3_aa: CASSLQGLSGNTIYF
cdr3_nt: TGTGCCAGCAGTTTGCAGGGACTCTCTGGAAACACCATATATTTT

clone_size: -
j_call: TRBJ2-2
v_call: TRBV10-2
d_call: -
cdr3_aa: CASTARSSGELFF
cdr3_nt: TGCGCCAGCACCGCAAGGAGTTCCGGGGAGCTGTTTTTT

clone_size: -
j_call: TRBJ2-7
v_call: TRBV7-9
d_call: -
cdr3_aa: CASSLVSPGEQYF
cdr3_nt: TGTGCCAGCAGCTTAGTGTCCCCTGGCGAGCAGTACTTC

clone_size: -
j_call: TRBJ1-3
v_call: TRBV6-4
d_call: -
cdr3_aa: CASSALDGSGNTIYF
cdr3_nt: TGTGCCAGCAGCGCCCTGGACGGCTCTGGAAACACCATATATTTT

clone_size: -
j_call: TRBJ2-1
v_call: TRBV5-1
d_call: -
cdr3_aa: CASSHLKVNEQFF
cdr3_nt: TGCGCCAGCAGCCACTTGAAAGTCAATGAGCAGTTCTTC

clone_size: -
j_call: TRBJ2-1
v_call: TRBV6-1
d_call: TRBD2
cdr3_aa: CASSEATGGLSEQFF
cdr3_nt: TGTGCCAGCAGTGAAGCGACGGGAGGTCTGAGTGAGCAGTTCTTC

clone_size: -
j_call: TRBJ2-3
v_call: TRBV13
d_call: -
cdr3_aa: CASSYGTGEITGDTQYF
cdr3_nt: TGTGCCAGCAGCTACGGGACTGGGGAGATTACGGGAGATACGCAGTATTTT

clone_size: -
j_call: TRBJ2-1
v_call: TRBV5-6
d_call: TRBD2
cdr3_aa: CASSFTSGIPFADEQFF
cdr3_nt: TGTGCCAGCAGCTTTACTAGCGGGATCCCCTTTGCCGATGAGCAGTTCTTC

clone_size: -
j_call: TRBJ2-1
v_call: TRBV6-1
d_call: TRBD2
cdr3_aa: CASSESGRAYNEQFF
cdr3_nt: TGTGCCAGCAGTGAATCGGGGAGGGCCTACAATGAGCAGTTCTTC

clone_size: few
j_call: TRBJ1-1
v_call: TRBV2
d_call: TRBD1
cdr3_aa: CASSAPGQRLNTEAFF
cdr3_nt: TGTGCCAGCAGCGCCCCGGGACAGCGGTTGAACACTGAAGCTTTCTTT

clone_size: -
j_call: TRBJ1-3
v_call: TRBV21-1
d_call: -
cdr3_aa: CANGESSEGNTIYF
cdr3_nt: TGTGCCAACGGAGAATCCTCCGAAGGAAACACCATATATTTT

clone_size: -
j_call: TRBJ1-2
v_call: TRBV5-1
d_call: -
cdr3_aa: CASSLGGGQFNYGYTF
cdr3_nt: TGCGCCAGCAGCTTGGGCGGGGGTCAGTTTAACTATGGCTACACCTTC

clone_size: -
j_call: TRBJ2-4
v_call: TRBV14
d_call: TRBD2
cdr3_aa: CASREAGAPNIQYF
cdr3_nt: TGTGCCAGCAGGGAAGCGGGAGCCCCAAACATTCAGTACTTC

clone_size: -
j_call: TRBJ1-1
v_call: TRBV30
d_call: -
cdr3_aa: CAWSVGGEAFF
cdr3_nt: TGTGCCTGGAGTGTAGGGGGAGAAGCTTTCTTT

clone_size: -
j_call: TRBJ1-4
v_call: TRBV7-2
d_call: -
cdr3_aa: CASSLIGFNEKLFF
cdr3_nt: TGTGCCAGCAGCTTAATAGGGTTTAATGAAAAACTGTTTTTT

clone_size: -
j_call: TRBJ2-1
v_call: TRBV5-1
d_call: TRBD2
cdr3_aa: CASSTVNSGRSYNEQFF
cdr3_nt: TGCGCCAGCAGCACCGTAAATAGCGGGAGGTCCTACAATGAGCAGTTCTTC

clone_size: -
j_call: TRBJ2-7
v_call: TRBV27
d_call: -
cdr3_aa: CASRGYLRGNSYEQYF
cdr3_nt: TGTGCCAGCAGAGGGTACCTTAGGGGGAACTCCTACGAGCAGTACTTC

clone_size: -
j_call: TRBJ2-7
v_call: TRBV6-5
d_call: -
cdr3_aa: CASSHDYEQYF
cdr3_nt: TGTGCCAGCAGTCACGACTACGAGCAGTACTTC

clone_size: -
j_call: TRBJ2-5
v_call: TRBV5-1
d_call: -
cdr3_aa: CASSSGRGVETQYF
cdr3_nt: TGCGCCAGCAGCTCGGGCAGGGGGGTAGAGACCCAGTACTTC

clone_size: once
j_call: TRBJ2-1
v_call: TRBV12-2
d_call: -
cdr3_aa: CASVWPSPGLAVSGEQFF
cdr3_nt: TGTGCAAGTGTCTGGCCGTCCCCCGGACTAGCGGTTTCCGGGGAGCAGTTCTTC

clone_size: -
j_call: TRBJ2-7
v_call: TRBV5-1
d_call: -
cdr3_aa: CASSLGAGQSYEQYF
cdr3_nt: TGCGCCAGCAGCTTGGGAGCAGGGCAAAGCTACGAGCAGTACTTC

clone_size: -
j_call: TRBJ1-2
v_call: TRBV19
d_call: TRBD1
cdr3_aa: CASGWTGNNYGYTF
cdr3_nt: TGTGCCAGCGGGTGGACAGGAAACAACTATGGCTACACCTTC